This T cell receptor (beta chain) was documented in a study of cytomegalovirus exposure and HLA in healthy donors. This PCR relied on a set of 60 Vbeta primers and 13 Jbeta primers. Libraries were prepared by immunoSEQ multiplex PCR; TCRdb keeps only in-frame clonotypes and omits some of them. The table includes around 150,000 clones, 80% detected once. This CDR3 is built from 13 residues. Germline lookup yields CDR1 MNHNY and CDR2 SVGAGI (reference sequence). Trimming cost V 1 base and J 0 bases, with 4 bases left between them. The donors (healthy individuals) were bone marrow donors. Whole-study findings and limits: It is likely that the observed cluster of highly shared sequence variants was a sequencing artifact. In a later analysis, HLA-associated TCR beta chains were more clonally expanded than equally common others.

Concerning this clone: Its antigen is unknown.

V is TRBV6-6 and J is TRBJ2-7; the D is unclear. The TCR originated in a woman between 40 and 55 years old in good health and CMV-seronegative. The source material was PBMCs. CDR3 sequence reads: CASSYFSSYEQYF. DNA of the CDR3: TGTGCCAGCAGTTACTTTAGCTCCTACGAGCAGTACTTC.